This entry concerns a single T cell receptor (beta chain). Its antigen is not known. The source of the sample is a study of molecular identifiers for immune sequencing clone quantification. TCRdb processed the PCR reads anew with MiXCR; each CDR3 protein has one entry. Of roughly 320,000 distinct CDR3 sequences listed, 24% were seen once; the top ten hold 0.65% to 0.75%. For naive CD8 T cells, sorting used the CD8+CD4-CCR7+CD45RA+ phenotype. Study results and limitations: The study found clones above 20 RNA copies held over 97% of effector molecules and under 1% in naive cells.

The receptor comes from a human donor in good health. Some libraries in this study had Jurkat cell RNA spiked in. The specimen was naive CD8+ T cells from blood, with Jurkat cell RNA spiked in. The subset is: FACS-sorted CD8+CD4-CCR7+CD45RA+ naive T cells.

The CDR3 here is CASSQGGGGPRDTQYF. The CDR3 DNA reads as TGCGCCAGCAGCCAAGGGGGGGGAGGCCCGCGCGATACGCAGTATTTT. J is TRBJ2-3 and V is TRBV4-3; 7 nucleotides align to TRBD2. The junction had 10 bases not matched to a gene; V was cut back by 1 base and J by 6 bases. Germline V gives CDR1 LGHNA, CDR2 YSLEER. The CDR3 sequence is 16 residues long.